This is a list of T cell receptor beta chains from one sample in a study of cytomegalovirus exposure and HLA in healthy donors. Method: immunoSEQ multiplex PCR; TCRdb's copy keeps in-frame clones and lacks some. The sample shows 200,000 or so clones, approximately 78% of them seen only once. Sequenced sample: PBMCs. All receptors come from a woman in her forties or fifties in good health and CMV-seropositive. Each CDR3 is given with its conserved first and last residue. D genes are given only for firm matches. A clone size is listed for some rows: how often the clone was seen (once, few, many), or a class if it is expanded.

cdr3_aa: CAISESRRESNQPQHF
cdr3_nt: TGTGCCATCAGTGAGTCGAGAAGGGAGAGCAATCAGCCCCAGCATTTT
j_call: TRBJ1-5
v_call: TRBV10-3
clone_size: -
d_call: -

cdr3_aa: CASSLTRAGELDTQYF
cdr3_nt: TGCGCCAGCAGCTTAACTCGGGCGGGGGAGTTAGATACGCAGTATTTT
j_call: TRBJ2-3
v_call: TRBV4-1
clone_size: -
d_call: TRBD2

cdr3_aa: CASSPTGQGYTF
cdr3_nt: TGTGCCAGCTCACCGACAGGGCAAGGCTACACCTTC
j_call: TRBJ1-2
v_call: TRBV18
clone_size: once
d_call: TRBD1

cdr3_aa: CAIRRGQGGGNTIYF
cdr3_nt: TGTGCCATCAGGCGAGGACAGGGCGGAGGAAACACCATATATTTT
j_call: TRBJ1-3
v_call: TRBV10-3
clone_size: -
d_call: TRBD1

cdr3_aa: CASSPQGAPNTEAFF
cdr3_nt: TGCGCCAGTAGCCCACAGGGGGCTCCGAACACTGAAGCTTTCTTT
j_call: TRBJ1-1
v_call: TRBV19
clone_size: -
d_call: TRBD1

cdr3_aa: CASGLTRDTSLPDTIYF
cdr3_nt: TGTGCTAGTGGCCTTACCCGGGACACCTCATTGCCGGACACCATATATTTT
j_call: TRBJ1-3
v_call: TRBV12-5
clone_size: -
d_call: -

cdr3_aa: CASSFGTFYEQYF
cdr3_nt: TGCGCCAGCAGCTTCGGGACTTTCTACGAGCAGTACTTC
j_call: TRBJ2-7
v_call: TRBV5-1
clone_size: -
d_call: -

cdr3_aa: CASSPGGYEQYF
cdr3_nt: TGTGCCAGCAGCCCCGGCGGCTACGAGCAGTACTTC
j_call: TRBJ2-7
v_call: TRBV28
clone_size: -
d_call: -

cdr3_aa: CSVTQGWNEQFF
cdr3_nt: TGCAGCGTAACACAGGGGTGGAATGAGCAGTTCTTC
j_call: TRBJ2-1
v_call: TRBV29-1
clone_size: -
d_call: TRBD1

cdr3_aa: CSVEWTGNTEAFF
cdr3_nt: TGCAGCGTTGAATGGACAGGGAACACTGAAGCTTTCTTT
j_call: TRBJ1-1
v_call: TRBV29-1
clone_size: -
d_call: TRBD1

cdr3_aa: CASSPNTGDGGSYEQYF
cdr3_nt: TGTGCCAGCAGTCCCAACACGGGGGACGGTGGCTCCTACGAGCAGTACTTC
j_call: TRBJ2-7
v_call: TRBV28
clone_size: -
d_call: -

cdr3_aa: CAITSEPRAGQGFGYGYTF
cdr3_nt: TGTGCCATCACGTCAGAACCCAGGGCGGGACAGGGGTTCGGGTATGGCTACACCTTC
j_call: TRBJ1-2
v_call: TRBV10-3
clone_size: once
d_call: TRBD1

cdr3_aa: CASSLVQGSYGYTF
cdr3_nt: TGTGCCAGCAGTTTAGTACAGGGGTCGTATGGCTACACCTTC
j_call: TRBJ1-2
v_call: TRBV6-5
clone_size: -
d_call: TRBD1

cdr3_aa: CASSSRTGANYGYTF
cdr3_nt: TGTGCCAGCAGCTCGCGGACAGGGGCTAACTATGGCTACACCTTC
j_call: TRBJ1-2
v_call: TRBV7-8
clone_size: -
d_call: TRBD1

cdr3_aa: CASSPLANTEAFF
cdr3_nt: TGTGCCAGCAGTCCTCTGGCGAACACTGAAGCTTTCTTT
j_call: TRBJ1-1
v_call: TRBV6-5
clone_size: -
d_call: -

cdr3_aa: CASSYSSGSPLHF
cdr3_nt: TGTGCCAGCAGTTACTCATCGGGGTCACCCCTCCACTTT
j_call: TRBJ1-6
v_call: TRBV6-5
clone_size: -
d_call: -

cdr3_aa: CASSRMPGQGAWEQYF
cdr3_nt: TGCGCCAGCAGCCGGATGCCGGGACAGGGGGCCTGGGAGCAGTACTTC
j_call: TRBJ2-7
v_call: TRBV4-1
clone_size: -
d_call: TRBD1

cdr3_aa: CAWRDFYSRSVYTF
cdr3_nt: TGTGCCTGGAGGGACTTTTATAGTCGGTCGGTCTACACCTTC
j_call: TRBJ1-2
v_call: TRBV30
clone_size: -
d_call: -

cdr3_aa: CASRRSPTYEQYF
cdr3_nt: TGTGCCAGCAGGCGTTCCCCTACCTACGAGCAGTACTTC
j_call: TRBJ2-7
v_call: TRBV6-5
clone_size: -
d_call: -

cdr3_aa: CASSSETGRSGAFF
cdr3_nt: TGTGCCAGCTCATCTGAGACAGGGCGTTCGGGAGCTTTCTTT
j_call: TRBJ1-1
v_call: TRBV18
clone_size: -
d_call: TRBD1

cdr3_aa: CASSLRGNEQFF
cdr3_nt: TGTGCCAGCAGCTTGCGGGGAAATGAGCAGTTCTTC
j_call: TRBJ2-1
v_call: TRBV7-9
clone_size: -
d_call: -

cdr3_aa: CASKEAATSGNTIYF
cdr3_nt: TGTGCCAGTAAGGAGGCAGCCACCTCTGGAAACACCATATATTTT
j_call: TRBJ1-3
v_call: TRBV19
clone_size: -
d_call: -

cdr3_aa: CASSPLGQGDYGYTF
cdr3_nt: TGTGCCAGCTCACCACTCGGGCAGGGGGACTATGGCTACACCTTC
j_call: TRBJ1-2
v_call: TRBV18
clone_size: -
d_call: TRBD1

cdr3_aa: CASSQEWGGQGIWYEQYF
cdr3_nt: TGCGCCAGCAGCCAAGAGTGGGGGGGACAGGGTATTTGGTACGAGCAGTACTTC
j_call: TRBJ2-7
v_call: TRBV4-3
clone_size: -
d_call: TRBD1

cdr3_aa: CASSDDRGPYGYTF
cdr3_nt: TGTGCCAGCAGTGACGACAGGGGCCCCTATGGCTACACCTTC
j_call: TRBJ1-2
v_call: TRBV25-1
clone_size: -
d_call: TRBD1

cdr3_aa: CASSSDSGYQETQYF
cdr3_nt: TGTGCCAGCAGTTCCGACTCCGGGTACCAAGAGACCCAGTACTTC
j_call: TRBJ2-5
v_call: TRBV6-5
clone_size: -
d_call: -

cdr3_aa: CSASGGIADTQYF
cdr3_nt: TGCAGCGCTAGCGGGGGGATCGCAGATACGCAGTATTTT
j_call: TRBJ2-3
v_call: TRBV29-1
clone_size: few
d_call: TRBD2

cdr3_aa: CASGLVQRGRVAGNTIYF
cdr3_nt: TGTGCTAGTGGTTTGGTACAAAGGGGTCGAGTAGCTGGAAACACCATATATTTT
j_call: TRBJ1-3
v_call: TRBV12-5
clone_size: -
d_call: -

cdr3_aa: CASSLVRHENTGELFF
cdr3_nt: TGTGCCAGCAGCTTAGTGAGACACGAAAACACCGGGGAGCTGTTTTTT
j_call: TRBJ2-2
v_call: TRBV11-2
clone_size: -
d_call: -

cdr3_aa: CASSPTKTGYNEQFF
cdr3_nt: TGTGCCAGCAGCCCTACCAAAACGGGCTACAATGAGCAGTTCTTC
j_call: TRBJ2-1
v_call: TRBV7-3
clone_size: -
d_call: -

cdr3_aa: CASRPGQGTEAFF
cdr3_nt: TGTGCCAGCAGGCCGGGACAGGGCACTGAAGCTTTCTTT
j_call: TRBJ1-1
v_call: TRBV7-8
clone_size: -
d_call: TRBD1

cdr3_aa: CASSPRQGSYEQYF
cdr3_nt: TGTGCCAGCAGCCCCCGCCAGGGCTCCTACGAGCAGTACTTC
j_call: TRBJ2-7
v_call: TRBV6-6
clone_size: -
d_call: -

cdr3_aa: CASRFPGTGFTEAFF
cdr3_nt: TGTGCCAGCAGGTTCCCCGGGACAGGGTTTACTGAAGCTTTCTTT
j_call: TRBJ1-1
v_call: TRBV6-1
clone_size: -
d_call: TRBD1

cdr3_aa: CASSSGTPGKFTGELFF
cdr3_nt: TGTGCCAGCAGCTCAGGGACACCCGGCAAGTTCACCGGGGAGCTGTTTTTT
j_call: TRBJ2-2
v_call: TRBV7-9
clone_size: -
d_call: -

cdr3_aa: CATSRGQSRTGELFF
cdr3_nt: TGTGCCACCAGCAGAGGACAGTCCCGCACCGGGGAGCTGTTTTTT
j_call: TRBJ2-2
v_call: TRBV15
clone_size: -
d_call: -

cdr3_aa: CATQGRVGYEQYF
cdr3_nt: TGTGCCACACAAGGGAGGGTTGGCTACGAGCAGTACTTC
j_call: TRBJ2-7
v_call: TRBV25-1
clone_size: few
d_call: TRBD2

cdr3_aa: CAISARDITDTQYF
cdr3_nt: TGTGCCATCAGTGCCAGGGACATCACAGATACGCAGTATTTT
j_call: TRBJ2-3
v_call: TRBV10-3
clone_size: -
d_call: -

cdr3_aa: CASRLNIDRFYGYTF
cdr3_nt: TGTGCCAGCAGACTTAATATAGACAGATTCTATGGCTACACCTTC
j_call: TRBJ1-2
v_call: TRBV7-9
clone_size: -
d_call: -